This TCR beta chain stems from a study of cytomegalovirus exposure and HLA in healthy donors (dated by TCRdb to about 2017). Looking at the study overall: An earlier analysis of 587 of the donors reported approximately 260 Gb of sequence data and 117 million unique TCR beta sequences obtained from about 179 million T cells. To decide whether each TCR beta V gene segment behaved as functional or pseudogenic, an earlier analysis of several hundred of the donors relied on high-throughput TCR beta sequencing. In a later analysis, previously published TCR beta repertoires from 500 to 750 donors were re-analyzed and high-resolution HLA genotyping was added so that TCR occurrence patterns could be studied. Rather than using new phenotypic data, the later analysis identified candidate immune exposures from TCR beta sequences and from how often those sequences occurred across donors. Besides the first cohort of 666 subjects, a separate validation cohort made up of over 100 different subjects was used. Among the roughly 430 genotyped donors, around 81% belonged to the genetic ancestry cluster associated with self-reported Caucasian donors. Every repertoire in the discovery cohort had been generated on one and the same sequencing platform. A later genetic analysis used genome-wide SNP genotypes for 398 of the 666 donors, treating that subset as a discovery cohort. On average, roughly 240,000 unique TCR beta nucleotide sequences were sequenced per donor among 398 genotyped donors of the cohort, with 15% to 20% of those sequences being non-productive. Alongside the repertoire data, information on donor age, sex, ethnicity and CMV serostatus was compiled. The study aimed to test whether signatures of past pathogen exposure could be identified by cataloging public T cell receptors. Typing coverage varied by locus: roughly 629-630 donors for A, B, C, DRB1 and DQB1; approximately 500 for DQA1; around 610 for DPA1; fewer than 480 for DPB1. Several DR-DQ haplotypes were handled as single units for association and clustering because linkage in the cohort was strong. About 300 gigabases of sequencing data and about 92 million unique TCR sequences made up an early release that covered about 640 HLA-typed donors. High-throughput TCR immunosequencing, statistical association of individual TCRs with disease status, and machine learning were combined to predict cytomegalovirus infection status. HLA typing covered class I and class II loci at four-digit resolution. The study profiled the T cell repertoires of about 640 subjects by immunosequencing and related them to cytomegalovirus serostatus.

The library was prepared using the immunoSEQ multiplex PCR assay. For the multiplex PCR, a mixture combining 60 forward primers for TCR Vbeta segments and 13 reverse primers for TCR Jbeta segments was used. Amplification of the CDR3 region of rearranged TCR beta genes was performed with a multiplex PCR assay on genomic DNA. On the Illumina HiSeq System, the amplified TCR beta libraries were sequenced as 87-base-pair reads. Per the authors' processing: Across the 500 to 850 repertoires, a later analysis counted roughly 77 million unique TCR beta chains, about 10 million of which were shared by at least two donors. Raw reads were error-corrected and collapsed into unique sequences by a nearest-neighbor algorithm in which closely related sequences were merged to remove PCR and sequencing errors. V, D and J gene segments were assigned by aligning CDR3 sequences to IMGT reference sequences. For a sequence to be retained, a match of at least six nucleotides to both a V gene segment and a J gene segment was required. A rearrangement counted as productive if the CDR3 had no stop codons and remained in frame with V and J, and every other rearrangement counted as non-productive. Following IMGT convention, CDR3 was defined as the stretch from the second conserved V-encoded cysteine to the conserved J-encoded phenylalanine. Sequences without an unambiguous match to a single V gene segment were excluded from the earlier analysis of about 630 of the donors. An earlier analysis of roughly 590 of the donors called V segments functional above 56.7% productive rearrangements and segregating when the between-donor standard deviation exceeded 5%. A statistical classification framework was built for diagnosing cytomegalovirus status from the catalog of TCR beta chain sequences. A later analysis assigned V and J genes by comparing TCR nucleotide sequences with IMGT/GENE-DB human TR gene sequences. The TCRdist pipeline was used in a later analysis to assign CDR3 sequences and most-parsimonious VDJ recombination scenarios. In a later analysis, each TCR beta chain was defined by its CDR3 amino acid sequence together with its V-gene family, and reads lacking a unique V-gene family were excluded. As a way to deal with suspected cross-contamination and a sequencing artifact, a later analysis dropped approximately 570 nucleotide sequences that were highly shared and had low generation probability. In a later analysis, a clonal expansion index was calculated for each public chain from normalized within-repertoire ranks of inferred template counts. A later analysis computed generation probabilities with a VDJ recombination model fitted to out-of-frame rearrangements, and checked the results against IGoR. A later analysis scored TCR-TCR, TCR-HLA and TCR-CMV co-occurrence with hypergeometric tests, applying a repertoire-size bias correction to TCR pairs. A later analysis estimated false discovery rates by permuting HLA or CMV assignments 20 times. In a later analysis, co-occurring TCRs were grouped using DBSCAN, with TCRdist sequence similarity added in when clustering inside HLA-allele-positive subsets. Repertoires with fewer than 30,000 or more than 120,000 public chains were left out of co-occurrence clustering, as were five repertoires with anomalous nucleotide sharing. TCRdb took this table from immuneACCESS and kept in-frame rearrangements with V and J called. Such tables lack part of the clones; where checked against another copy, unresolved V genes explain under half of the gap, and the rest is unexplained. Clone size and the V and J calls come from that table; the DNA yielded D and trimming. This sample has about 160,000 clones in its table, and 65% to 85% of those were observed once. The ten largest clones capture 1% to 1.5% of the sample.

Broader findings and caveats from the paper: A later genetic analysis associated a missense DCLRE1C variant with V-gene and J-gene trimming of TCR beta chains, and an independent cohort replicated the association. HLA typing was unavailable for some donors at each locus, so association tests used only the typed subset. The sequencing pipeline was judged likely to have produced a cluster of highly shared sequence variants as a technical artifact. Some IMGT-functional V segments, including TRBV6-2 and TRBV6-3, could not be told apart with the 87-base-pair reads, so those segments were excluded. It was suggested by the authors that the approach could potentially be generalized to other disease states and immunological phenotypes. CMV serostatus was the only immune exposure information available for the cohort. In a later analysis, most CMV-associated TCR beta chains were found to appear HLA-restricted, with HLA associations seemingly driven largely by CMV exposure. Roughly 17 rarely observed V segments, including chromosome 9 orphons, were excluded from the earlier analysis of 550 to 700 of the donors because counts were too low. A later analysis found that HLA-associated TCR beta chains were more clonally expanded and had lower generation probabilities than equally common non-associated chains. A later genetic analysis reported fewer N-insertions in productive TCRs among donors in an Asian-associated ancestry cluster than the roughly 620-donor mean. A later analysis associated about 17,000 TCR beta sequences with specific HLA alleles at a false discovery rate of 0.05. According to a later analysis, TCR association rates differed among HLA loci, with DRB1 alleles showing the most associated TCRs and HLA-C alleles showing the fewest. Across donors, most TCR sequences were observed very rarely, whereas some public TCRs were present in many individuals. In an earlier analysis of about 540 of the donors, most TCR beta V segments were observed in productive rearrangements about 87% or about 30% of the time, broadly matching IMGT annotations. The cohort was sequenced for TCR beta chains only, and without alpha or paired-chain data the features that could be detected were limited. Several of the top co-occurrence clusters appeared to be linked to parvovirus B19, influenza, CMV and Epstein-Barr virus, according to a later analysis. In vitro tests confirmed that a few of the cytomegalovirus-associated TCR beta chains recognize cytomegalovirus antigens. The classifier was reported to diagnose cytomegalovirus status with high specificity and sensitivity in both the original cohort and the validation cohort. When HLA alleles, especially DR and DQ, strongly co-occurred, attributing TCR associations to individual alleles was difficult. The presence/absence analyses assumed that sequencing depth was roughly uniform across donors, and that assumption may not be true. A further reported finding was that TCR beta sequences accurately predicted the HLA-A and HLA-B alleles for most subjects in the first cohort. A total of roughly 160 TCR beta chains were listed by the study as associated with cytomegalovirus. Correlated functional status among segregating V segments might be attributable to linkage disequilibrium, but an unknown experimental factor could not be ruled out.

Trimmed from V: 6 bases; trimmed from J: 0 bases; junction bases lacking a gene match: 5. CDR1 is given as KGHSH and CDR2 as LQKENI, both from the germline V gene. Spanning cysteine to phenylalanine, the CDR3 consists of 14 amino acids. The entry retains the CDR3 DNA only, 42 bases that are in frame from base 1. The cohort consisted of 666 healthy bone marrow donors. At the time of sampling, every cohort member was nominally healthy, though immune exposures that went unrecorded were likely present. The donor was CMV seropositive and was included in the group of approximately 310 seropositive cohort members. Every donor gave a peripheral blood sample, and the peripheral blood mononuclear cells from that sample were used for TCR beta sequencing. The Qiagen DNeasy Blood Extraction Kit was used to extract genomic DNA from the blood cell samples. Concerning this clone itself: Its antigen is currently not known. Base qualities are not at hand, and no much larger clone is one base apart.

The sequencing input was PBMCs. The sequence was obtained from a man between 50 and 59 years old in good health and CMV-seropositive. The chain joins TRBV18 to TRBJ2-7, with 7 junctional bases fitting TRBD1. The nucleotide sequence is given as TGTGCCAGCTCGCCGGGACAGAACTCCTACGAGCAGTACTTC. Its translation reads: CASSPGQNSYEQYF.